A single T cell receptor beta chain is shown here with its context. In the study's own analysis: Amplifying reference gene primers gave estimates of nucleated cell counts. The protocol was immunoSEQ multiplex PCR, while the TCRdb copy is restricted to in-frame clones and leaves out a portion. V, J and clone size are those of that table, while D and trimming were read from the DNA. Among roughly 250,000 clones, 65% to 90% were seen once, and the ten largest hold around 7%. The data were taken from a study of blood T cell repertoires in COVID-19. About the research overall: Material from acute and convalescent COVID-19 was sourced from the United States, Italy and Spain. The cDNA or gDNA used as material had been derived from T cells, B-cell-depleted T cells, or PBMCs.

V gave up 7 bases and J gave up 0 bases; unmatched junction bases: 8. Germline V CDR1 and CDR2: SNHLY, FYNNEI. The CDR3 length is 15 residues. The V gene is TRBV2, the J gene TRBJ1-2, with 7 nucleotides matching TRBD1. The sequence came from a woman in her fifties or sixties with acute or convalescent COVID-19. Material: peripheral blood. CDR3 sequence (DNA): TGTGCCAGCACCCCCCCGGGGACAGCTAACTATGGCTACACCTTC. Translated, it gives CASTPPGTANYGYTF.